This T cell receptor beta chain was profiled in a study of cytomegalovirus exposure and HLA in healthy donors. After removal of 4 bases from V and 2 bases from J, the junction contained 6 bases not matched to a gene. The CDR3 is made up of 15 amino acids. Germline CDR1 and CDR2: MGHRA and YSYEKL. Study-wide findings and caveats: The dataset shows that most TCR sequences were rare, while some public TCRs occurred in many donors.

Both 60 Vbeta primers and 13 Jbeta primers went into the PCR. Profiled with immunoSEQ multiplex PCR; TCRdb holds only in-frame clones, not every one. The sample records 55,000 to 65,000 clones, 80% being singletons. As concerns this clone: The antigen remains unidentified.

The chain combines TRBV4-1 with TRBJ2-7; 9 positions agree with TRBD1. The clonotype originates from a woman between 40 and 50 years old in good health and CMV-seronegative. Sequencing input: PBMCs. The CDR3 nucleotides read TGCGCCAGCAGCCCCGGGACAGGGAACCCCTACGAGCAGTACTTC. Protein: CASSPGTGNPYEQYF.